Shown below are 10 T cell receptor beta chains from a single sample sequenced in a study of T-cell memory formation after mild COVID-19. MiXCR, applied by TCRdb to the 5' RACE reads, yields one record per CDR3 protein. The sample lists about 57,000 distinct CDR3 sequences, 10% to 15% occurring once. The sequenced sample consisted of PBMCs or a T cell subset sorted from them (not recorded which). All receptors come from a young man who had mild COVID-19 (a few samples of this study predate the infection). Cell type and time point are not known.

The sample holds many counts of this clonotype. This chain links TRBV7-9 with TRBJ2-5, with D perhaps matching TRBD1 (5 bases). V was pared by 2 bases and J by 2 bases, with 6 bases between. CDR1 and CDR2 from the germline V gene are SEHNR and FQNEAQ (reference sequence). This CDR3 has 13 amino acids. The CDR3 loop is CASSLRQQETQYF. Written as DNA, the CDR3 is TGTGCCAGCAGCTTAAGACAGCAAGAGACCCAGTACTTC.

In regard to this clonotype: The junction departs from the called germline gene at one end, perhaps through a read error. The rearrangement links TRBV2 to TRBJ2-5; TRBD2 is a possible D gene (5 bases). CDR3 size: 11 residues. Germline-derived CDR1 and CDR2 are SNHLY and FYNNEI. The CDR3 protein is CASSEGRRRDF. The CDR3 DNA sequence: TGTGCCAGCAGTGAGGGCAGGAGGAGAGACTTC.

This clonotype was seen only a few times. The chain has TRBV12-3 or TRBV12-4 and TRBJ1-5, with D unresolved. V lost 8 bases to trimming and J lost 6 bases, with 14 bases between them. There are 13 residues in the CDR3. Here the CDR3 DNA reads TGTGCCAGCTGGAGTCAGGACGGTCAGCCCCAGCATTTT. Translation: CASWSQDGQPQHF.

The CDR3 bases are TGTGCCAGCAGTGCTTGGGGGGCTCCCACAGATACGCAGTATTTT. Its translation: CASSAWGAPTDTQYF. This sequence joins TRBV6-4 and TRBJ2-3, with D perhaps TRBD1 or TRBD2 (6 bases each). Per the germline V gene, CDR1 is MRHNA and CDR2 is SNTAGT. V was pared by 4 bases and J by 2 bases, with 13 bases between. This CDR3 is 15 amino acids long.

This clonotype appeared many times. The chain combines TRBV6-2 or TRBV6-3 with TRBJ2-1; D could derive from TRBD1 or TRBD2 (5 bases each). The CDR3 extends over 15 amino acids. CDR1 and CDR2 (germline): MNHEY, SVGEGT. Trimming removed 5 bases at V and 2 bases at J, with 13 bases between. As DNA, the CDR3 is TGTGCCAGCAGTCCCTGGGACGTGGCCTACAATGAGCAGTTCTTC. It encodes CASSPWDVAYNEQFF.

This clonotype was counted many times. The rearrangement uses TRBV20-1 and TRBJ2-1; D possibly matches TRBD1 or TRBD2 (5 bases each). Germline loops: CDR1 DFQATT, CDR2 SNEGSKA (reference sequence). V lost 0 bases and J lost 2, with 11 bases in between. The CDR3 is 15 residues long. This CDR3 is CSARDGRGPYNEQFF. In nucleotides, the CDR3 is TGCAGTGCTAGAGATGGACGGGGACCCTACAATGAGCAGTTCTTC.

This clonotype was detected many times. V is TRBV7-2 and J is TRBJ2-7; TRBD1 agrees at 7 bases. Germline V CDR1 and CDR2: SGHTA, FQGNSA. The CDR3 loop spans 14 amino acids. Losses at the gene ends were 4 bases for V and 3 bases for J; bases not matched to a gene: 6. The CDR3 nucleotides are TGTGCCAGCAGCTCCTGGACAGGTATCTACGAGCAGTACTTC. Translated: CASSSWTGIYEQYF.

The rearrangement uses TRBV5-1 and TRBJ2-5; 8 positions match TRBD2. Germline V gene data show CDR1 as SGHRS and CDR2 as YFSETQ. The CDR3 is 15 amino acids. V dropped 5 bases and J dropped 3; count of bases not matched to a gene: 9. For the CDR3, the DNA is TGCGCCAGCAGGAGTGGGGGACTAGTGAAAGAGACCCAGTACTTC. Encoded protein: CASRSGGLVKETQYF.

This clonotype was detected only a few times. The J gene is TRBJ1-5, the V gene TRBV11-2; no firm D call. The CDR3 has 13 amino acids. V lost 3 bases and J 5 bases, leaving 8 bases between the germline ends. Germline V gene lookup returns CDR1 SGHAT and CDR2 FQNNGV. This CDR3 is CASSFQRDQPQHF. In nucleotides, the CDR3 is TGTGCCAGCAGCTTCCAGAGGGATCAGCCCCAGCATTTT.

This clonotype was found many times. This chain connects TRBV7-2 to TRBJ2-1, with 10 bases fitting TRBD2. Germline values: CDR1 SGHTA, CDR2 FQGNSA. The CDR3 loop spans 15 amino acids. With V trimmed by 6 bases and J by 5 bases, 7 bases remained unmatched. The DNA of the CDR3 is TGTGCCAGCAGGTTGCTAGCGGGGGACAACAATGAGCAGTTCTTC. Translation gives CASRLLAGDNNEQFF.